This T cell receptor (beta chain) was obtained from a study of T cell changes during pregnancy in multiple sclerosis. The CDR3 sequence is 14 residues long. The germline gives CDR1 LNHDA, CDR2 SQIVND (reference sequence). The V and J ends lost 6 bases and 10 bases respectively, with 16 bases between them. Using immunoSEQ multiplex PCR, the repertoire was profiled, and TCRdb retains in-frame clones only, with some absent. This table has about 53,000 clones, 85% to 95% appearing once. This specimen was CD4+ T cells from peripheral blood mononuclear cells, taken in the third trimester of pregnancy. The rearrangement joins TRBV19 to TRBJ1-6; TRBD1 is a possible D gene (6 bases). The sequence derives from a female donor with multiple sclerosis, enrolled in a pregnancy study. The CDR3 protein is CASRDGTWTSPLHF. The CDR3 DNA reads as TGTGCCAGTAGGGACGGGACATGGACCTCACCCCTCCACTTT.